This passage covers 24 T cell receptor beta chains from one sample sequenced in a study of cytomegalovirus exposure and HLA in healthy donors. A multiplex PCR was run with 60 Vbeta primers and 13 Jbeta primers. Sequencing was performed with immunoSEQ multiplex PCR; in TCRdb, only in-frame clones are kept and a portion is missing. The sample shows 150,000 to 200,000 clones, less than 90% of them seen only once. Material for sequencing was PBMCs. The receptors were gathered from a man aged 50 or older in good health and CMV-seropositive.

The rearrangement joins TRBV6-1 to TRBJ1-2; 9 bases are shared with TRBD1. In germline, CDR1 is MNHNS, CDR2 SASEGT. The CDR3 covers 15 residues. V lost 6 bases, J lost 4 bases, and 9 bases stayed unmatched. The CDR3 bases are TGTGCCAGCAGCGGGACAGGGTTGGGGAGCTATGGCTACACCTTC. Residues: CASSGTGLGSYGYTF.

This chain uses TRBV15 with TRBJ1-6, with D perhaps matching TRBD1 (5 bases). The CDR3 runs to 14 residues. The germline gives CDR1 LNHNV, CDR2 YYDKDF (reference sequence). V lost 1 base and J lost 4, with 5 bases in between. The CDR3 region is CATSRGQYNSPLHF. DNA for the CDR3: TGTGCCACCAGCAGAGGACAGTATAATTCACCCCTCCACTTT. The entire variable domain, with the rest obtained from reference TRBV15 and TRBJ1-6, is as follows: DAMVIQNPRYQVTQFGKPVTLSCSQTLNHNVMYWYQQKSSQAPKLLFHYYDKDFNNEADTPDNFQSRRPNTSFCFLDIRSPGLGDTAMYLCATSRGQYNSPLHFGNGTRLTVT.

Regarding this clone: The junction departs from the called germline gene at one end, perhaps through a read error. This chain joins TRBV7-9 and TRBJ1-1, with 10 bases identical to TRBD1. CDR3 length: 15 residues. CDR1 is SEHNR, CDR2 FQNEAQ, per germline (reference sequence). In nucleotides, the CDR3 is TGTGCCAGCACCTTATCCGGGACAGGGGTTTCTGAAGCTTTCTTT. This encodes CASTLSGTGVSEAFF. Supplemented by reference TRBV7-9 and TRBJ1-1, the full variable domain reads DTGVSQNPRHKITKRGQNVTFRCDPISEHNRLYWYRQTLGQGPEFLTYFQNEAQLEKSRLLSDRFSAERPKGSFSTLEIQRTEQGDSAMYLCASTLSGTGVSEAFFGQGTRLTVV.

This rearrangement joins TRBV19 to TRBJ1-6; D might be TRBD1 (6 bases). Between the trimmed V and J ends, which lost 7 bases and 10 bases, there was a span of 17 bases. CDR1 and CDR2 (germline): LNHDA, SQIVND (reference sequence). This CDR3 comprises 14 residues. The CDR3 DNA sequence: TGTGCCAGTAACAACAGGGCTGGCTACTCACCCCTCCACTTT. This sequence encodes CASNNRAGYSPLHF.

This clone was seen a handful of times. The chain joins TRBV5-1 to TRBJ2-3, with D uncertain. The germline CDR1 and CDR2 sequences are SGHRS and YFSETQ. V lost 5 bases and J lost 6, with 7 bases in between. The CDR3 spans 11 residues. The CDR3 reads CASRWADTQYF. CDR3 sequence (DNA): TGCGCCAGCAGGTGGGCCGATACGCAGTATTTT.

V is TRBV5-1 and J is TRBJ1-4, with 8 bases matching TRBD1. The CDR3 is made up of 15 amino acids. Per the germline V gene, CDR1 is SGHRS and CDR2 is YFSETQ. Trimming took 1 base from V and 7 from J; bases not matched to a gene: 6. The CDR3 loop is CASSLFGQGTEKLFF. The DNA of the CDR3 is TGCGCCAGCAGCTTGTTCGGACAGGGAACTGAAAAACTGTTTTTT.

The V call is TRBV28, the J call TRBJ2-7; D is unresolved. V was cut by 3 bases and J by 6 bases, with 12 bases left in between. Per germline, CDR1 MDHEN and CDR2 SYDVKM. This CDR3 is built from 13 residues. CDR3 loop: CASSFDDAFEQYF. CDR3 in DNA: TGTGCCAGCAGTTTTGATGATGCGTTCGAGCAGTACTTC.

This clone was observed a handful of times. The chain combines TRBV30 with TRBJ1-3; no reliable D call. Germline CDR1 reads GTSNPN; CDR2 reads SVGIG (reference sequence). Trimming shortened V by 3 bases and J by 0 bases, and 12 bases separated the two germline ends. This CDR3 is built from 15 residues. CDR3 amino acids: CAWRVDTSSGNTIYF. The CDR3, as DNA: TGTGCCTGGAGGGTCGACACTAGCTCTGGAAACACCATATATTTT.

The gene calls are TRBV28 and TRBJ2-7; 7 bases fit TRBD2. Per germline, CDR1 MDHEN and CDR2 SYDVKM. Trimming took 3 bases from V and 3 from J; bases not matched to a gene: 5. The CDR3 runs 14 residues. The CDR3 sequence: CASSFPGDYYEQYF. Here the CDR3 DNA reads TGTGCCAGCAGTTTTCCGGGGGACTACTACGAGCAGTACTTC.

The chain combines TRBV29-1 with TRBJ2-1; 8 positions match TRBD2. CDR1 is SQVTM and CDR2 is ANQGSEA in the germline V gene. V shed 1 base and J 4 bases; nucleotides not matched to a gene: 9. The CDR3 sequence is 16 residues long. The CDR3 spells CSVEVASGPPYNEQFF. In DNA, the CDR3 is TGCAGCGTTGAAGTTGCTAGCGGGCCACCTTACAATGAGCAGTTCTTC.

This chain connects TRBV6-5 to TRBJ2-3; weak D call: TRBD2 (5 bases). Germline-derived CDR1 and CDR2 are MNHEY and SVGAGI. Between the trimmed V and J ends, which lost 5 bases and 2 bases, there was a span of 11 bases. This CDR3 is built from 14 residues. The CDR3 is CASSARENTDTQYF. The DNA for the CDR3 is TGTGCCAGCAGTGCCCGGGAAAACACAGATACGCAGTATTTT.

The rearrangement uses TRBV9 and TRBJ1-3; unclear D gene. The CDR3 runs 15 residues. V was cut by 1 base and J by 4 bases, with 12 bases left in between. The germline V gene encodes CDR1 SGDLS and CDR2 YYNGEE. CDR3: CASSVSGPPGNTIYF. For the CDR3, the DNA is TGTGCCAGCAGCGTAAGTGGGCCTCCAGGAAACACCATATATTTT.

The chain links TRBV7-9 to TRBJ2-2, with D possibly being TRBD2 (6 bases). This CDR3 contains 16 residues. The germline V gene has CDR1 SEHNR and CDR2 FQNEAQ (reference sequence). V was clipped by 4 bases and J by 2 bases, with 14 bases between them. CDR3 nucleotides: TGTGCCAGCAGCTCACCGGGACTCCCAAACACCGGGGAGCTGTTTTTT. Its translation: CASSSPGLPNTGELFF.

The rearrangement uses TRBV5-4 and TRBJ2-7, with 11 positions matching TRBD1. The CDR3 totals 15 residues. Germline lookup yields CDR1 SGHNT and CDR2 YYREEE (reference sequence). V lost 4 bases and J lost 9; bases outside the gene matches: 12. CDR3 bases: TGTGCCAGCAGCCAGACCGGGACAGGGGGTCTCGCGCAGTACTTC. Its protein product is CASSQTGTGGLAQYF.

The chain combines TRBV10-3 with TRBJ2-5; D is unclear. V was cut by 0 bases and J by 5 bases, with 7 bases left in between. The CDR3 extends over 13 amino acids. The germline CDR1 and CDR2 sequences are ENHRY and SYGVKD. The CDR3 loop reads CAISESPRETQYF. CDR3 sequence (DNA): TGTGCCATCAGTGAGTCACCGAGGGAGACCCAGTACTTC.

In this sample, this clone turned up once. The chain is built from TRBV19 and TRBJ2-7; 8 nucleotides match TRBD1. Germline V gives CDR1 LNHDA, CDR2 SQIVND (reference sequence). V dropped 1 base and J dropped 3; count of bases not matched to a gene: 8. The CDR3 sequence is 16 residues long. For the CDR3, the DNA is TGTGCCAGTAGTATAGCCTGGACAGGGAAGCTCTACGAGCAGTACTTC. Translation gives CASSIAWTGKLYEQYF.

This CDR3 reads CASSPPTRGTEAFF. The CDR3 DNA reads TGTGCCAGCAGTCCACCAACACGGGGGACTGAAGCTTTCTTT. The J gene is TRBJ1-1, the V gene TRBV28, with TRBD1 as a possible D gene (5 bases). V was shortened by 5 bases and J by 5 bases, with 15 bases between the two germline ends. This CDR3 contains 14 residues. In germline, CDR1 is MDHEN, CDR2 SYDVKM.

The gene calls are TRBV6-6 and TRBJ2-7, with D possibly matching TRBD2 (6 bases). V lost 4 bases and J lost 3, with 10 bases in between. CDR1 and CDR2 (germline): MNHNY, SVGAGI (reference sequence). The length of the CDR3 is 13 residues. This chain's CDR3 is CASSFLAIYEQYF. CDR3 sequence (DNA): TGTGCCAGCAGTTTCCTAGCGATCTACGAGCAGTACTTC.

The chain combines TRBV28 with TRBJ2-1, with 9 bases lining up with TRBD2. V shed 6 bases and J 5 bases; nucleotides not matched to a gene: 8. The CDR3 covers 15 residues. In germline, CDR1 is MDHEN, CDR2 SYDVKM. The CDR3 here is CASSPGTSHNNEQFF. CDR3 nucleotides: TGTGCCAGCAGCCCCGGGACTAGCCACAACAATGAGCAGTTCTTC.

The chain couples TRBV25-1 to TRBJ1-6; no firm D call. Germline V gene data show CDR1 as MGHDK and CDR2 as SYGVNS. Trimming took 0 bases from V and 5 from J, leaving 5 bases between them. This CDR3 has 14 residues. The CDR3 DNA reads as TGTGCCAGCAGTGAATATGTAGATAATTCACCCCTCCACTTT. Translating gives CASSEYVDNSPLHF.

The CDR3 DNA is TGTGCCAGCAGTGAAAGAGGGAGCAATCAGCCCCAGCATTTT. It specifies CASSERGSNQPQHF. The V gene is TRBV25-1, the J gene TRBJ1-5; no reliable D call. Trimming took off 2 bases at V and 1 base at J, with 6 bases between the two ends. CDR1 MGHDK and CDR2 SYGVNS come from the germline V gene. CDR3 length: 14 residues.

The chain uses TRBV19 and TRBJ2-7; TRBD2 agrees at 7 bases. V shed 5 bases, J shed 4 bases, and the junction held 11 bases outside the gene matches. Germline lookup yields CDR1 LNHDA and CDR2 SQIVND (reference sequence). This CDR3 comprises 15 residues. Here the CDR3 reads CASSADWEGLYEQYF. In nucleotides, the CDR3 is TGTGCCAGTAGTGCTGACTGGGAGGGTTTATACGAGCAGTACTTC.

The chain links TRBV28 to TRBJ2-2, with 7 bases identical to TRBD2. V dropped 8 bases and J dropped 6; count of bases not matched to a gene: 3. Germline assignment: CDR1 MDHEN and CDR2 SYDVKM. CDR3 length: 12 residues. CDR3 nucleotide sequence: TGTGCCAGCGGTGGGGGGGCCGGGGAGCTGTTTTTT. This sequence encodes CASGGGAGELFF.

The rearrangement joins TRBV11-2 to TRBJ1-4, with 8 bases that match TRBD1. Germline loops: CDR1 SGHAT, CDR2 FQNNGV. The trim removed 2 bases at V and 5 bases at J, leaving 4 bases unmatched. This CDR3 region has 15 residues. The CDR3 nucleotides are TGTGCCAGCAGCTTATTGGGACAGGCGAATGAAAAACTGTTTTTT. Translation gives CASSLLGQANEKLFF.